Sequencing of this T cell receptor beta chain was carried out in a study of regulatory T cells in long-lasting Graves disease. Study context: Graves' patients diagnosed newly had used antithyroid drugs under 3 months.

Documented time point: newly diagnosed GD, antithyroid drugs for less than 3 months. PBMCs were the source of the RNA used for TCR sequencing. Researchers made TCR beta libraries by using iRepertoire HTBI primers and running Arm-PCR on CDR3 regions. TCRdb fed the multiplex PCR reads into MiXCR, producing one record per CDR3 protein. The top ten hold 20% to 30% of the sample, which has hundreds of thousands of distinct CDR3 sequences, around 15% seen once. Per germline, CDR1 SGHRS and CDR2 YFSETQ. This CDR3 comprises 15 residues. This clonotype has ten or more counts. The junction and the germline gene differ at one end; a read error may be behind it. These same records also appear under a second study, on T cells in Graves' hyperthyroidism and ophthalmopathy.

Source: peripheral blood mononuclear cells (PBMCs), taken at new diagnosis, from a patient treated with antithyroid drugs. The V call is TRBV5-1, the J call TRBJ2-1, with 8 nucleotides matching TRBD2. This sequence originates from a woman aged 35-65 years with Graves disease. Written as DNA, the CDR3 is TGTGCCAGCAGCTCCGGGACTAGCTCCTACAATGAGCAGTTCTTC. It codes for CASSSGTSSYNEQFF.